A single sample is the source of the 20 T cell receptor beta chains below, sequenced in a study of human T cells and chemical hapten exposure (dated by TCRdb to about 2021). Preparation of the library involved RACE. TCRdb shows the sequencer as NextSeq 500. TCRdb redid the processing of the public reads, applying fastp at Q25 and MiXCR, and retained in-frame beta chains. Rows with a matching CDR3 protein are joined into one entry that keeps the most common DNA and genes. In this sample the table shows about 190,000 distinct CDR3 sequences, under 30% of which occur a single time. 2% to 2.5% of the sample comes from the top ten. The time point label of this sample denotes: patch test 3, about 24 weeks after DPC sensitization. The treatment or condition label here, explained by the study, means: therapeutic diphenylcyclopropenone sensitization with weekly scalp DPC. The material sequenced was whole blood, taken in connection with sensitization to the hapten diphenylcyclopropenone (DPC). The receptors originated from a woman aged 40 to 50 with alopecia areata. Some clones in this sample may be carry-over from other donors' samples.

The V call is TRBV30, the J call TRBJ1-5; possibly TRBD1 for D (5 bases). V lost 4 bases, J lost 9 bases, and 16 bases lay in between. This CDR3 has 13 amino acids. The V gene's germline CDR1 is GTSNPN and CDR2 SVGIG (reference sequence). The CDR3 loop is CAWTAREELPQHF. DNA for the CDR3: TGTGCCTGGACGGCCAGGGAGGAGCTGCCCCAGCATTTT.

The chain links TRBV29-1 to TRBJ2-5; tentatively, D is TRBD1 (6 bases). V lost 3 bases and J 6 bases, leaving 8 bases between the germline ends. Germline assignment: CDR1 SQVTM and CDR2 ANQGSEA. This CDR3 comprises 11 residues. This chain's CDR3 is CSVEWGQTQYF. CDR3 nucleotides: TGCAGCGTTGAGTGGGGGCAGACCCAGTACTTC.

V and J are TRBV7-9 and TRBJ1-3; D perhaps matches TRBD1 (5 bases). Trimming left V 5 bases short and J 4 bases short, with 18 bases between. Germline V gives CDR1 SEHNR, CDR2 FQNEAQ (reference sequence). The CDR3 runs 16 residues. The CDR3 sequence: CASSLGRGMSGNTIYF. CDR3 in DNA: TGTGCCAGCAGCCTGGGACGCGGAATGTCCGGAAACACCATATATTTT.

This clonotype was seen only a few times. The chain has TRBV28 and TRBJ1-5, with a possible D match to TRBD1 (6 bases). Trimming pared 5 bases from V and 11 bases from J, leaving 16 bases between. This CDR3 comprises 13 residues. Germline V gene sequence: CDR1 MDHEN, CDR2 SYDVKM. The CDR3 reads CASSPPGTWTQHF. Here the CDR3 DNA reads TGTGCCAGCAGTCCCCCCGGGACATGGACCCAGCATTTT.

V is TRBV5-4 and J is TRBJ2-5; perhaps TRBD1 as D (5 bases). CDR1 is SGHNT and CDR2 is YYREEE in the germline V gene (reference sequence). CDR3 length equals 14 residues. V was cut by 0 bases and J by 5 bases, with 11 bases left in between. CDR3 amino acids: CASSLARDGETQYF. In DNA form, the CDR3 reads TGTGCCAGCAGCTTGGCCAGGGATGGGGAGACCCAGTACTTC.

The rearrangement joins TRBV6-1 to TRBJ2-3; 8 bases align to TRBD1. After removal of 3 bases from V and 4 bases from J, the junction contained 6 bases not matched to a gene. CDR1 and CDR2 from the germline V gene are MNHNS and SASEGT. This CDR3 contains 15 residues. The CDR3 reads CASSEQGANPDTQYF. In DNA, the CDR3 is TGTGCCAGCAGTGAGCAGGGGGCTAACCCAGATACGCAGTATTTT.

This rearrangement joins TRBV7-9 to TRBJ2-7; 8 bases are a match to TRBD1. The germline V gene encodes CDR1 SEHNR and CDR2 FQNEAQ (reference sequence). The CDR3 is 15 residues long. After removal of 3 bases from V and 1 base from J, the junction contained 5 bases not matched to a gene. CDR3 nucleotides: TGTGCCAGCAGCTTCGGGACAGGCGAGTCCTACGAGCAGTACTTC. Protein product: CASSFGTGESYEQYF.

This clonotype was picked up a small number of times. DNA for the CDR3: TGTGCCAGCAGTGCGGGATCGAACACCGGGGAGCTGTTTTTT. Protein sequence: CASSAGSNTGELFF. The V call is TRBV2, the J call TRBJ2-2, with D possibly matching TRBD2 (5 bases). Per the germline V gene, CDR1 is SNHLY and CDR2 is FYNNEI. This CDR3 contains 14 residues. V shed 4 bases and J shed 0 bases, with 6 bases lying between them.

This clonotype was detected only a few times. This chain links TRBV11-1 with TRBJ2-1; 9 nucleotides align to TRBD1. CDR1 is SGHAT and CDR2 is FQDESV in the germline V gene (reference sequence). The CDR3 runs to 13 residues. V lost 5 bases, J lost 10 bases, and 6 bases stayed unmatched. CDR3 coding DNA: TGTGCCAGCAGCGAGGACAGGGGACGGGAGCAGTTCTTC. Its translation is CASSEDRGREQFF.

V and J are TRBV20-1 and TRBJ2-3, with 7 bases matching TRBD2. The length of the CDR3 is 14 residues. From germline, CDR1 is DFQATT and CDR2 SNEGSKA (reference sequence). V shed 6 bases, J shed 0 bases, and the junction held 6 bases outside the gene matches. In nucleotides, the CDR3 is TGCAGTGCCGCGGGGGACTCGAGCACAGATACGCAGTATTTT. Protein product: CSAAGDSSTDTQYF.

This clonotype came up a few times. The V gene is TRBV18, the J gene TRBJ2-2; tentatively, D is TRBD2 (5 bases). The germline gives CDR1 KGHSH, CDR2 LQKENI. The V gene lost 5 bases and the J gene lost 7 bases, with 8 bases spanning the gap. The CDR3 contains 12 residues. The CDR3 here is CASSSAGGELFF. The CDR3 coding sequence is TGTGCCAGCTCATCTGCGGGCGGGGAGCTGTTTTTT.

The gene calls are TRBV7-2 and TRBJ1-4, with D possibly matching TRBD1 (6 bases). The germline V and J ends were trimmed by 1 base and 8 bases, with 11 bases remaining between them. The CDR3 sequence is 14 residues long. CDR1 is SGHTA and CDR2 is FQGNSA in the germline V gene. The CDR3 region has the DNA TGTGCCAGCAGCTTAGGACAGGCGGGGGAAAAACTGTTTTTT. Translating it yields CASSLGQAGEKLFF.

V is TRBV25-1 and J is TRBJ2-7; maybe TRBD2 (5 bases). V shed 1 base and J shed 7 bases, with 14 bases lying between them. The CDR3 is made up of 14 amino acids. The germline CDR1 and CDR2 sequences are MGHDK and SYGVNS. The CDR3 spells CASSEFGLSWEQYF. For the CDR3, the DNA is TGTGCCAGCAGTGAATTTGGACTTTCTTGGGAGCAGTACTTC.

This clonotype was seen only once. The rearrangement joins TRBV7-2 to TRBJ1-1, with TRBD1 as a possible D gene (6 bases). Germline V gene data show CDR1 as SGHTA and CDR2 as FQGNSA. The CDR3 loop spans 13 amino acids. V lost 2 bases, J lost 11 bases, and 15 bases lay in between. The CDR3 spells CASSLSGGMEAFF. CDR3 sequence (DNA): TGTGCCAGCAGCTTAAGCGGGGGCATGGAGGCTTTCTTT.

This clonotype was detected only once. The gene calls are TRBV18 and TRBJ1-3; 7 positions match TRBD1. Per the germline V gene, CDR1 is KGHSH and CDR2 is LQKENI. V trimming: 3 bases; J trimming: 2 bases; junction bases outside the gene matches: 19. This CDR3 comprises 20 residues. The CDR3 DNA is TGTGCCAGCTCACCCGCCCGACAGGGAGGTTCTCAGAGACCTGGAAACACCATATATTTT. Translation gives CASSPARQGGSQRPGNTIYF.

The chain is built from TRBV27 and TRBJ2-3; D assignment may be TRBD1 or TRBD2 (6 bases each). The germline CDR1 and CDR2 sequences are MNHEY and SMNVEV (reference sequence). The CDR3 contains 15 residues. V gave up 1 base and J gave up 4 bases, with 12 bases separating them. CDR3: CASSLWGAAADTQYF. The CDR3 bases are TGTGCCAGCAGTTTATGGGGGGCGGCGGCAGATACGCAGTATTTT.

In this sample, this clonotype turned up a few times. The V call is TRBV4-2, the J call TRBJ2-3, with 8 positions matching TRBD1. There are 17 residues in the CDR3. Germline-derived CDR1 and CDR2 are LGHNA and YNFKEQ. Unmatched junction bases numbered 9, after V lost 0 bases and J lost 4 bases. For the CDR3, the DNA is TGTGCCAGCAGCCAAGAGGGGCCCGGGACAGGAGCAGATACGCAGTATTTT. Protein sequence: CASSQEGPGTGADTQYF.

This chain connects TRBV6-1 to TRBJ2-7; unclear D gene. Per the germline V gene, CDR1 is MNHNS and CDR2 is SASEGT. The CDR3 runs to 12 residues. The CDR3 loop reads CAVLLTEYEQYF. CDR3 sequence (DNA): TGTGCAGTACTCTTGACGGAATACGAGCAGTACTTC.

The genes are TRBV6-2 or TRBV6-3 and TRBJ2-2; D remains unclear. The CDR3 is made up of 10 amino acids. V was cut by 8 bases and J by 7 bases, with 5 bases left in between. Germline CDR1 MNHEY, CDR2 SVGEGT. The DNA for the CDR3 is TGTGCCAGCTGGGGCGGGGAGCTGTTTTTT. It yields the protein CASWGGELFF.

The V call is TRBV3-1, the J call TRBJ1-5; D uncertain. The CDR3 is 14 amino acids. The V gene's germline CDR1 is LGHDT and CDR2 YNNKEL (reference sequence). The V gene lost 1 base and the J gene lost 2 bases, with 6 bases spanning the gap. The DNA for the CDR3 is TGTGCCAGCAGCCAAGTAGAAGGCAATCAGCCCCAGCATTTT. It specifies CASSQVEGNQPQHF.